The rows below give T cell receptor beta chains drawn from one sample of a study of T cell responses to AZD1222 COVID-19 vaccine. Sequenced by immunoSEQ multiplex PCR; TCRdb stores in-frame clones only, minus some. The table shows under 130,000 clones, with roughly 91% occurring only once. The source was peripheral blood, collected on day 0 of AZD1222 vaccination. The receptor set was obtained from an adult in good health. The CDR3 runs from the conserved cysteine through the conserved F or W. D genes are given only for firm matches. Size is omitted from some rows. Given values are once, few, many or a class for expanded clones.

TRBV18	.	TRBJ2-7	once	CASSPQQGSYEQYF	TGTGCCAGCTCACCGCAACAGGGTTCCTACGAGCAGTACTTC
TRBV3-1/TRBV3-2	.	TRBJ1-5	.	CASSQGGPYSNQPQHF	TGTGCCAGCAGCCAGGGGGGGCCTTATAGCAATCAGCCCCAGCATTTT
TRBV9	.	TRBJ2-1	.	CASSANPEAAQQFF	TGTGCCAGCAGCGCCAACCCGGAGGCTGCGCAGCAGTTCTTC
TRBV12-3/TRBV12-4	.	TRBJ2-2	.	CASRHEGELFF	TGTGCCAGCAGGCATGAGGGGGAGCTGTTTTTT
TRBV5-1	.	TRBJ2-1	.	CASSLDRSYQDEQFF	TGCGCCAGCAGCTTGGACAGGAGCTATCAGGATGAGCAGTTCTTC
TRBV19	TRBD1	TRBJ2-2	.	CASSMSQGAAGELFF	TGTGCCAGTAGTATGAGCCAGGGGGCGGCCGGGGAGCTGTTTTTT
TRBV6-5	.	TRBJ2-7	.	CASSYSTRGAPYEQYF	TGTGCCAGCAGTTACTCCACACGGGGGGCCCCCTACGAGCAGTACTTC
TRBV29-1	.	TRBJ2-7	.	CSVEVAYEQYF	TGCAGCGTTGAGGTTGCGTACGAGCAGTACTTC
TRBV28	.	TRBJ2-4	.	CASSPLSGALAKNIQYF	TGTGCCAGCAGCCCCCTGTCGGGCGCACTAGCCAAAAACATTCAGTACTTC
TRBV28	.	TRBJ1-5	.	CASSSEPPENQPQHF	TGTGCCAGCAGCTCCGAGCCTCCGGAGAATCAGCCCCAGCATTTT
TRBV7-3	.	TRBJ2-7	.	CASSLGSGSYEQYF	TGTGCCAGCAGCTTAGGGAGTGGTAGCTACGAGCAGTACTTC
TRBV24-1	.	TRBJ2-1	.	CATSPRGQVYNEQFF	TGTGCCACCAGTCCTAGGGGACAAGTCTACAATGAGCAGTTCTTC
TRBV30	.	TRBJ2-7	.	CAWSLWGYEQYF	TGTGCCTGGAGTCTCTGGGGCTACGAGCAGTACTTC
TRBV30	.	TRBJ1-6	.	CAWSVRGQSNSPLHF	TGTGCCTGGAGTGTGAGAGGTCAATCTAATTCACCCCTCCACTTT
TRBV6-6	TRBD1	TRBJ2-7	.	CASSIQGSYPYEQYF	TGTGCCAGCAGTATACAGGGGTCCTACCCCTACGAGCAGTACTTC
TRBV15	TRBD1	TRBJ1-1	.	CATSRPTGAMTEAFF	TGTGCCACCAGCAGACCGACAGGGGCTATGACTGAAGCTTTCTTT
TRBV5-1	.	TRBJ1-2	.	CASSLLRKEGYTF	TGCGCCAGCAGCTTGCTAAGGAAAGAAGGCTACACCTTC
TRBV7-2	.	TRBJ1-1	.	CASSLGPDRNTEAFF	TGTGCCAGCAGCTTAGGGCCGGACAGGAACACTGAAGCTTTCTTT
TRBV19	TRBD1	TRBJ2-7	.	CATRDSYEQYF	TGTGCCACCCGGGACAGCTACGAGCAGTACTTC
TRBV28	.	TRBJ1-5	.	CASSLSIAGNQPQHF	TGTGCCAGCAGTTTATCTATTGCAGGGAATCAGCCCCAGCATTTT
TRBV18	.	TRBJ2-2	.	CASSPLLRVQELFF	TGTGCCAGCTCACCACTATTAAGGGTACAGGAGCTGTTTTTT
TRBV29-1	.	TRBJ1-3	.	CSVTTGTGNTIYF	TGCAGCGTGACAACAGGGACTGGAAACACCATATATTTT